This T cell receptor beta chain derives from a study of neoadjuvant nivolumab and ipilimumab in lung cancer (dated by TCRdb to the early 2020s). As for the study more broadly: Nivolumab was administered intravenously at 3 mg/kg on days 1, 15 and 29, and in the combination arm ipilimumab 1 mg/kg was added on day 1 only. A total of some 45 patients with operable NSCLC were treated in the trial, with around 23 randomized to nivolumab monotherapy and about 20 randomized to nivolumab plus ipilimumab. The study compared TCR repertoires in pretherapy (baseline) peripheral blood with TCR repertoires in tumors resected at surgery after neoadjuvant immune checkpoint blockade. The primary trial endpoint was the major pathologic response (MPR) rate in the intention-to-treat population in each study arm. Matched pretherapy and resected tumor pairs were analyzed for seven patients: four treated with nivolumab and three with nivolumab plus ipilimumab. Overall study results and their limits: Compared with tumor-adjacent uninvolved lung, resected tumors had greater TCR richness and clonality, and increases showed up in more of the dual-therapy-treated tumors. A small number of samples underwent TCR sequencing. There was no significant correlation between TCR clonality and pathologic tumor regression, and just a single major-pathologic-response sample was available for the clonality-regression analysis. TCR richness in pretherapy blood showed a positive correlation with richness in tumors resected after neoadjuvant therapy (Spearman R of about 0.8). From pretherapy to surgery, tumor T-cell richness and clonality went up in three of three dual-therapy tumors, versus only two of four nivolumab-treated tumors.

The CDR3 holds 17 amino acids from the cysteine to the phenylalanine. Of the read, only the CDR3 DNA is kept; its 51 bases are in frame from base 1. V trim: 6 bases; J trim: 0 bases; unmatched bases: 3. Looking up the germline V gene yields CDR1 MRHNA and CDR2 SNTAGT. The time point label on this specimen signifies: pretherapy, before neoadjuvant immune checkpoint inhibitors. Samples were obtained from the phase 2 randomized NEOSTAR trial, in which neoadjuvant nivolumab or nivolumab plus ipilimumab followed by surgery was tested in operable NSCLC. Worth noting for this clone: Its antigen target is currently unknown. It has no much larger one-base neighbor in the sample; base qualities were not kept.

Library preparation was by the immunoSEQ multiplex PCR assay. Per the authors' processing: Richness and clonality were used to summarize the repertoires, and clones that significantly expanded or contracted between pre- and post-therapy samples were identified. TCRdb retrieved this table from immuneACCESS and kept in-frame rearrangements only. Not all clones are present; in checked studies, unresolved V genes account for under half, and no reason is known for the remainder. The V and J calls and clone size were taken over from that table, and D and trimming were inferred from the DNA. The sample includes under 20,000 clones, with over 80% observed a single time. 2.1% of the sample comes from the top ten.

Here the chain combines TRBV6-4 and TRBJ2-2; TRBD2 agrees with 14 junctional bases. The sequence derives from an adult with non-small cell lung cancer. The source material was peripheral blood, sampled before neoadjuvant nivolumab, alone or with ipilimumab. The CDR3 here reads CASSRLAGGSNTGELFF. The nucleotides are TGTGCCAGCAGCCGACTAGCGGGAGGGTCGAACACCGGGGAGCTGTTTTTT.